This T cell receptor (beta chain) was sequenced during a study of T-cell memory formation after mild COVID-19. The CDR3 consists of 14 residues. The germline V gene encodes CDR1 SGHTA and CDR2 FQGNSA. The V gene end was trimmed by 4 bases and the J gene end by 4 bases; junction bases not matched to a gene: 2. A single count supports this clonotype. Each CDR3 protein is one row after TCRdb ran MiXCR on the 5' RACE reads. The table has some 310,000 distinct CDR3 sequences, 20% to 25% seen once; the top ten hold over 20%. The chain links TRBV7-2 to TRBJ2-1; 9 positions agree with TRBD2. The TCR originated in a man younger than 30 who had mild COVID-19 (a few samples of this study predate the infection). Cell type and time point are not known. Sequenced input: PBMCs or a T cell subset sorted from them (not recorded which). CDR3 nucleotides: TGTGCCAGCAGCTCACTAGCGGGTTACAATGAGCAGTTCTTC. Its translation: CASSSLAGYNEQFF.